These 29 T cell receptor beta chains were sequenced from one sample in a study of identifying expanded T cells in peripheral blood. TCRdb's table, derived via immunoSEQ multiplex PCR, lists solely in-frame clones and lacks some. The data contain approximately 59,000 clones, roughly nine tenths of them singletons. Sequencing was performed on blood. These receptors were taken from a person aged 18 to 70 in good health.

CDR3 region: CASSLRPQGMDQPQHF. Here the CDR3 DNA reads TGTGCCAGCAGCTTAAGGCCACAGGGGATGGATCAGCCCCAGCATTTT. V usage is TRBV7-8 and J usage is TRBJ1-5; 7 bases are shared with TRBD1. Germline V gene lookup returns CDR1 SGHVS and CDR2 FQNEAQ. CDR3 length equals 16 residues. V shed 2 bases, J shed 5 bases, and the junction held 9 bases outside the gene matches.

The sample holds one count of this clone. The CDR3 DNA reads TGTGCCAGCAGCAGCCCAAGCGTCGGACAGGGCCAAAACATTCAGTACTTC. Protein: CASSSPSVGQGQNIQYF. The chain uses TRBV21-1 and TRBJ2-4; the table's D gene call, TRBD1, was not cross checked with the DNA. TRBV21-1 is reported as a pseudogene. CDR3 size: 17 residues.

CDR3 nucleotides: TGTGCCAGCTCACCGACCGACAGGGCGAACACTGAAGCTTTCTTT. Amino acid sequence: CASSPTDRANTEAFF. The chain is built from TRBV18 and TRBJ1-1, with 7 bases fitting TRBD1. From germline, CDR1 is KGHSH and CDR2 LQKENI. V lost 3 bases, J lost 1 base, and 5 bases stayed unmatched. The CDR3 extends over 15 amino acids.

The chain is built from TRBV25-1 and TRBJ1-2, with D perhaps matching TRBD1 (5 bases). This CDR3 has 12 residues. V dropped 4 bases and J dropped 6 bases, with 9 bases sitting between them. Germline loops: CDR1 MGHDK, CDR2 SYGVNS. CDR3 in DNA: TGTGCCAGCAGTGGGCCCAGGGATGGCTACACCTTC. Protein sequence: CASSGPRDGYTF.

This rearrangement joins TRBV11-2 to TRBJ2-1, with D maybe TRBD2 (6 bases). Trimming pared 3 bases from V and 8 bases from J, leaving 11 bases between. Germline V gives CDR1 SGHAT, CDR2 FQNNGV. The CDR3 length is 13 residues. The CDR3 loop reads CASSLSWGDEQFF. CDR3 sequence (DNA): TGTGCCAGCAGCTTGTCCTGGGGGGATGAGCAGTTCTTC.

The sample holds a few counts of this clone. The rearrangement links TRBV7-9 to TRBJ1-2; 7 bases map to TRBD1. Germline trimming cut 4 bases from V and 7 bases from J; bases unmatched to any gene: 12. The CDR3 is 15 residues long. Germline-derived CDR1 and CDR2 are SEHNR and FQNEAQ (reference sequence). The CDR3 loop is CASSSQGGFTSGYTF. The CDR3 region has the DNA TGTGCCAGCAGCTCTCAGGGGGGTTTTACTAGTGGCTACACCTTC.

This clone was recorded once. The gene calls are TRBV18 and TRBJ2-2; TRBD2 matches at 8 bases. Germline V gives CDR1 KGHSH, CDR2 LQKENI. There are 19 residues in the CDR3. V shed 0 bases, J shed 0 bases, and the junction held 9 bases outside the gene matches. CDR3 residues: CASSPPFAGGSPNTGELFF. CDR3 DNA: TGTGCCAGCTCACCACCGTTTGCGGGAGGTTCTCCGAACACCGGGGAGCTGTTTTTT.

J is TRBJ1-1 and V is TRBV19, with TRBD1 matching 9 bases. Trimming removed 5 bases from V and 6 bases from J; junction bases left unmatched: 16. The CDR3 sequence is 17 residues long. The germline V gene encodes CDR1 LNHDA and CDR2 SQIVND (reference sequence). The CDR3 coding sequence is TGTGCCAGTAGTCTCGGGACAGGGAAGGGGTCTAGCGCTGAAGCTTTCTTT. This sequence encodes CASSLGTGKGSSAEAFF.

The gene calls are TRBV6-6 and TRBJ2-5; the D gene could be TRBD1 or TRBD2 (5 bases each). The DNA end lines up better with TRBJ2-7; the J call may be wrong. CDR3 length equals 15 residues. Per germline, CDR1 MNHNY and CDR2 SVGAGI (reference sequence). CDR3 in DNA: TGTGCCAGCAGTTACTCCGGGACGGAGTCCTACGAGCAGTACTTC. This gives the protein CASSYSGTESYEQYF.

The CDR3 coding sequence is TGTGCCAGCAGCTTCACAGGGGAGGGTGGCTACACCTTC. Translating gives CASSFTGEGGYTF. The J gene is TRBJ1-2, the V gene TRBV7-2; 7 positions match TRBD1. The CDR3 spans 13 residues. V was clipped by 3 bases and J by 7 bases; unmatched bases: 5. In germline, CDR1 is SGHTA, CDR2 FQGNSA.

V is TRBV2 and J is TRBJ1-4, with TRBD1 as a possible D gene (5 bases). V was trimmed by 6 bases and J by 6 bases, leaving 14 bases between them. CDR1 is SNHLY, CDR2 FYNNEI, per germline. The CDR3 contains 14 residues. The CDR3 bases are TGTGCCAGCAGGAGCGGGGCAAGATATGAAAAACTGTTTTTT. Its translation: CASRSGARYEKLFF. Full variable domain (remainder filled in from reference TRBV2 and TRBJ1-4): EPEVTQTPSHQVTQMGQEVILRCVPISNHLYFYWYRQILGQKVEFLVSFYNNEISEKSEIFDDQFSVERPDGSNFTLKIRSTKLEDSAMYFCASRSGARYEKLFFGSGTQLSVL.

The rearrangement links TRBV28 to TRBJ2-1; D remains ambiguous. CDR1 is MDHEN, CDR2 SYDVKM, per germline. V was trimmed by 3 bases and J by 0 bases, leaving 9 bases between them. CDR3 length: 15 residues. CDR3 amino acids: CASSFGASSYNEQFF. The DNA for the CDR3 is TGTGCCAGCAGTTTCGGCGCCAGCTCCTACAATGAGCAGTTCTTC.

This rearrangement joins TRBV7-6 to TRBJ2-5; 7 nucleotides align to TRBD1. The germline CDR1 and CDR2 sequences are SGHVS and FNYEAQ. The CDR3 runs to 15 residues. The ends lost 5 bases at V and 4 bases at J; junction bases unmatched: 10. The CDR3: CASSPRQGGRETQYF. DNA of the CDR3: TGTGCCAGCAGCCCTAGACAGGGCGGGCGAGAGACCCAGTACTTC.

The chain uses TRBV27 and TRBJ2-1; 10 bases are shared with TRBD2. The CDR3 totals 14 residues. V dropped 6 bases and J dropped 4; count of bases not matched to a gene: 3. Germline V lookup: CDR1 MNHEY, CDR2 SMNVEV (reference sequence). The CDR3 region has the DNA TGTGCCAGCAGCCTAGCGGGGGTTTACAATGAGCAGTTCTTC. This sequence encodes CASSLAGVYNEQFF.

V is TRBV7-9 and J is TRBJ1-1; TRBD1 is a possible D gene (5 bases). V was trimmed by 2 bases and J by 1 base, leaving 11 bases between them. This CDR3 has 15 amino acids. Germline loops: CDR1 SEHNR, CDR2 FQNEAQ (reference sequence). In DNA form, the CDR3 reads TGTGCCAGCAGCTTATATTCTGACAGGAACACTGAAGCTTTCTTT. This gives the protein CASSLYSDRNTEAFF. The full variable domain, completed using reference TRBV7-9 and TRBJ1-1, is DTGVSQNPRHKITKRGQNVTFRCDPISEHNRLYWYRQTLGQGPEFLTYFQNEAQLEKSRLLSDRFSAERPKGSFSTLEIQRTEQGDSAMYLCASSLYSDRNTEAFFGQGTRLTVV.

To note about this clone: Germline is not matched at one junction end, which may reflect a read error. The chain joins TRBV7-7 to TRBJ2-3; 12 bases agree with TRBD2. Germline V gives CDR1 SSHAT, CDR2 FNYEAQ (reference sequence). The CDR3 consists of 14 residues. CDR3: CASSPSGGVDTQYF. CDR3 DNA sequence: TGTGCTAGCAGCCCTAGCGGGGGGGTAGATACGCAGTATTTT.

The CDR3 is CASSAGPSGSTDTQYF. The CDR3 DNA reads as TGTGCCAGCAGCGCCGGGCCCAGCGGCAGCACAGATACGCAGTATTTT. The chain carries TRBV9 and TRBJ2-3; TRBD2 is a possible D gene (5 bases). The CDR3 totals 16 residues. The V end lost 3 bases, the J end lost 0 bases, and 14 bases lay between the germline ends. Germline CDR1 reads SGDLS; CDR2 reads YYNGEE. Full variable domain (remainder filled in from reference TRBV9 and TRBJ2-3): DSGVTQTPKHLITATGQRVTLRCSPRSGDLSVYWYQQSLDQGLQFLIQYYNGEERAKGNILERFSAQQFPDLHSELNLSSLELGDSALYFCASSAGPSGSTDTQYFGPGTRLTVL.

The chain couples TRBV2 to TRBJ2-7; D is perhaps TRBD1 (5 bases). CDR1 SNHLY and CDR2 FYNNEI come from the germline V gene. The CDR3 loop spans 12 amino acids. V lost 7 bases and J lost 4, with 11 bases in between. Here the CDR3 reads CASMNQGYEQYF. The CDR3 bases are TGTGCCAGCATGAACCAGGGATACGAGCAGTACTTC.

As DNA, the CDR3 is TGTGCCAGCAGTGAAACGAACACTGAAGCTTTCTTT. Its translation: CASSETNTEAFF. The rearrangement links TRBV6-1 to TRBJ1-1, with unresolved D. Per germline, CDR1 MNHNS and CDR2 SASEGT. V lost 2 bases, J lost 1 base, and 2 bases lay in between. The length of the CDR3 is 12 residues.

The chain carries TRBV28 and TRBJ2-3; TRBD1 or TRBD2 may be the D gene (6 bases each). V was pared by 2 bases and J by 3 bases, with 27 bases between. Germline CDR1 reads MDHEN; CDR2 reads SYDVKM. CDR3 length: 20 residues. The chain's CDR3 is CASSLEGWGETGVSTDTQYF. Written as DNA, the CDR3 is TGTGCCAGCAGTTTAGAGGGGTGGGGGGAGACAGGAGTAAGTACAGATACGCAGTATTTT.

This clone occurred once. The rearrangement links TRBV7-2 to TRBJ2-1, with D possibly matching TRBD1 (5 bases). The V gene's germline CDR1 is SGHTA and CDR2 FQGNSA. Trimming took off 6 bases at V and 7 bases at J, with 10 bases between the two ends. The CDR3 spans 12 residues. The CDR3 reads CASSATANEQFF. In DNA, the CDR3 is TGTGCCAGCAGTGCGACAGCAAATGAGCAGTTCTTC.

The V call is TRBV19, the J call TRBJ2-1; 8 nucleotides agree with TRBD2. Germline trimming cut 3 bases from V and 7 bases from J; bases unmatched to any gene: 8. This CDR3 contains 15 residues. In germline, CDR1 is LNHDA, CDR2 SQIVND (reference sequence). In nucleotides, the CDR3 is TGTGCCAGTAGTATTACCGGGACTAGAATGAATGAGCAGTTCTTC. Translated: CASSITGTRMNEQFF.

The chain is built from TRBV5-1 and TRBJ1-4; a weak D match, TRBD1 (5 bases). The V gene's germline CDR1 is SGHRS and CDR2 YFSETQ. Deletions cut 3 bases from V and 8 bases from J, with 14 bases between. The CDR3 has 14 amino acids. Here the CDR3 reads CASSSEQGNEKLFF. The CDR3 coding sequence is TGCGCCAGCAGCTCAGAGCAGGGAAACGAAAAACTGTTTTTT. The full variable domain, with the rest looked up from reference TRBV5-1 and TRBJ1-4, is KAGVTQTPRYLIKTRGQQVTLSCSPISGHRSVSWYQQTPGQGLQFLFEYFSETQRNKGNFPGRFSGRQFSNSRSEMNVSTLELGDSALYLCASSSEQGNEKLFFGSGTQLSVL.

The gene calls are TRBV2 and TRBJ2-3; the D gene is possibly TRBD2 (5 bases). The V gene's germline CDR1 is SNHLY and CDR2 FYNNEI. The CDR3 has 13 amino acids. Trimming pared 2 bases from V and 8 bases from J, leaving 11 bases between. The CDR3 DNA reads TGTGCCAGCAGTGAAATGCTGGCGGGTACGCAGTATTTT. Its protein is CASSEMLAGTQYF.

The chain recombines TRBV20-1 with TRBJ2-7; 7 nucleotides agree with TRBD2. This CDR3 comprises 11 residues. The germline V gene encodes CDR1 DFQATT and CDR2 SNEGSKA (reference sequence). V lost 5 bases to trimming and J lost 4 bases; unmatched junction nucleotides: 2. CDR3 region: CSAQREYEQYF. CDR3 nucleotides: TGCAGTGCTCAGCGGGAATACGAGCAGTACTTC.

The rearrangement links TRBV18 to TRBJ2-7; 10 bases map to TRBD2. V dropped 2 bases and J dropped 2; count of bases not matched to a gene: 9. This CDR3 has 17 residues. The germline CDR1 and CDR2 sequences are KGHSH and LQKENI. The CDR3 nucleotides read TGTGCCAGCTCACCAGGGGCTAGCGGGAGTATCCCCTACGAGCAGTACTTC. It yields the protein CASSPGASGSIPYEQYF.

V gene TRBV29-1 combines with J gene TRBJ1-2, with TRBD1 matching over 10 bases. Germline V gene sequence: CDR1 SQVTM, CDR2 ANQGSEA. After removal of 7 bases from V and 1 base from J, the junction contained 6 bases not matched to a gene. This CDR3 has 14 amino acids. CDR3 region: CSATTGGGNYGYTF. The CDR3, as DNA: TGCAGCGCCACGACAGGGGGCGGTAACTATGGCTACACCTTC.

The V gene is TRBV12-5, the J gene TRBJ1-5; tentative D call: TRBD1 (6 bases). CDR3 size: 13 residues. Germline V gene lookup returns CDR1 LGHNT and CDR2 FRNRAP. V was clipped by 6 bases and J by 3 bases, with 9 bases between them. In nucleotides, the CDR3 is TGTGCTAGTGGCAGGGGATTCAATCAGCCCCAGCATTTT. Encoded protein: CASGRGFNQPQHF. Full variable domain (remainder filled in from reference TRBV12-5 and TRBJ1-5): DARVTQTPRHKVTEMGQEVTMRCQPILGHNTVFWYRQTMMQGLELLAYFRNRAPLDDSGMPKDRFSAEMPDATLATLKIQPSEPRDSAVYFCASGRGFNQPQHFGDGTRLSIL.

The chain is built from TRBV4-3 and TRBJ2-2; a possible D gene is TRBD1 (5 bases). The CDR3 totals 14 residues. CDR1 and CDR2 (germline): LGHNA, YSLEER. Trimming removed 4 bases from V and 7 bases from J, with 13 bases in between. The CDR3 nucleotides are TGCGCCAGCAGCCGCAGGGTAGATGGCGGGGAGCTGTTTTTT. It is translated as CASSRRVDGGELFF.